Listed below are T cell receptor beta chains from one sample, sequenced in a study of Ad26.COV2.S vaccination and SARS-CoV-2 variants. TCRdb's table, derived via immunoSEQ multiplex PCR, lists solely in-frame clones and lacks some. Found here are 400,000 to 500,000 clones, 70% to 90% of them singletons; the top ten hold 3.6%. The sequencing used peripheral blood, collected in a trial of Ad26.COV2.S vaccine versus placebo. These receptors were collected from a person aged 18-65 years who received the Ad26.COV2.S COVID-19 vaccine or a placebo. The CDR3 runs from the conserved cysteine through the conserved F or W. The D gene is left open where the match is weak. Only some rows state a clone size, as once, few, many or a class for expanded clones.

J: TRBJ2-2
size: NA
V: TRBV7-2
D: NA
DNA: TGTGCCAGCAGCTCCATAACCGGGGAGCTGTTTTTT
CDR3: CASSSITGELFF

J: TRBJ2-1
size: NA
V: TRBV3-1/TRBV3-2
D: TRBD2
DNA: TGTGCCAGCAGCCAAGTTACAGGACTAGCGGCACCCAATGAGCAGTTCTTC
CDR3: CASSQVTGLAAPNEQFF

J: TRBJ2-5
size: NA
V: TRBV4-1
D: TRBD1
DNA: TGCGCCAGCAGCCAATCCTACCCCCACAGGGGGCGCGAGACCCAGTACTTC
CDR3: CASSQSYPHRGRETQYF

J: TRBJ2-7
size: NA
V: TRBV2
D: NA
DNA: TGTGCCAGCAGTGAGGGGGGCCCGTCGCCCCCCTACGAGCAGTACTTC
CDR3: CASSEGGPSPPYEQYF

J: TRBJ2-1
size: NA
V: TRBV6-4
D: NA
DNA: TGTGCCAGCAGTGACAGGGGCCCTCAGATATACAATGAGCAGTTCTTC
CDR3: CASSDRGPQIYNEQFF

J: TRBJ2-2
size: NA
V: TRBV4-3
D: NA
DNA: TGCGCCAGCAGCCACACCGGGGAGCTGTTTTTT
CDR3: CASSHTGELFF

J: TRBJ1-2
size: NA
V: TRBV28
D: NA
DNA: TGTGCCAGCACCGTCAGGAGTAACTATGGCTACACCTTC
CDR3: CASTVRSNYGYTF

J: TRBJ2-4
size: NA
V: TRBV9
D: NA
DNA: TGTGCCAGCAGCGTTGGGACGGTAGCCAAAAACATTCAGTACTTC
CDR3: CASSVGTVAKNIQYF

J: TRBJ2-2
size: few
V: TRBV9
D: NA
DNA: TGTGCCAGCAGCGGGTGGGGCGGCACCGGGGAGCTGTTTTTT
CDR3: CASSGWGGTGELFF

J: TRBJ2-2
size: NA
V: TRBV7-9
D: NA
DNA: TGTGCCAGCAGCTTTCCCGGGGAGCTGTTTTTT
CDR3: CASSFPGELFF

J: TRBJ2-2
size: NA
V: TRBV11-2
D: TRBD2
DNA: TGTGCCAGCAGCTTATATACTAGCGGGACCATTACCGGGGAGCTGTTTTTT
CDR3: CASSLYTSGTITGELFF

J: TRBJ2-3
size: NA
V: TRBV5-4
D: TRBD2
DNA: TGTGCCAGCAGCTCCGGGACTAGCAATTATTTT
CDR3: CASSSGTSNYF

J: TRBJ1-3
size: NA
V: TRBV4-3
D: TRBD1
DNA: TGCGCCAGCAGCCTTGGGACAGGGGGCCGCTCTGGAAACACCATATATTTT
CDR3: CASSLGTGGRSGNTIYF

J: TRBJ1-3
size: NA
V: TRBV6-5
D: TRBD1
DNA: TGTGCCAGCAGGCCGGGACAGGGAGTAAACACCATATATTTT
CDR3: CASRPGQGVNTIYF

J: TRBJ2-5
size: NA
V: TRBV28
D: NA
DNA: TGTGCCAGCAGTCGGACCCCGAGGGGTGCGGGGGAGACCCAGTACTTC
CDR3: CASSRTPRGAGETQYF

J: TRBJ2-1
size: NA
V: TRBV7-9
D: NA
DNA: TGTGCCAGCAGCTTAGCGCGTCTACAAGTCGATGAGCAGTTCTTC
CDR3: CASSLARLQVDEQFF

J: TRBJ2-1
size: once
V: TRBV5-1
D: NA
DNA: TGCGCCAGCAGCTTGGGTCCCTACAATGAGCAGTTCTTC
CDR3: CASSLGPYNEQFF

J: TRBJ2-7
size: once
V: TRBV14
D: NA
DNA: TGTGCCAGCAGCCAAGATTTGGTAGGGCGCGAGCAGTACTTC
CDR3: CASSQDLVGREQYF

J: TRBJ1-1
size: NA
V: TRBV7-2
D: NA
DNA: TGTGCCAGCAGCTCGTCGAGCGGCACTGAAGCTTTCTTT
CDR3: CASSSSSGTEAFF

J: TRBJ2-2
size: NA
V: TRBV4-3
D: TRBD1
DNA: TGCGCCAGCAGCCTAGGGGGCCGAACCGGGGAGCTGTTTTTT
CDR3: CASSLGGRTGELFF

J: TRBJ1-1
size: NA
V: TRBV6-2/TRBV6-3
D: NA
DNA: TGTGCCAGCAGTTACATGGAACGCGGAGCTTTCTTT
CDR3: CASSYMERGAFF

J: TRBJ1-5
size: NA
V: TRBV2
D: TRBD1
DNA: TGTGCCAGCAGCCTCAGGGGGAGGCAGCCCCAGCATTTT
CDR3: CASSLRGRQPQHF

J: TRBJ2-2
size: NA
V: TRBV12-3/TRBV12-4
D: NA
DNA: TGTGCCAGCAGCCCCCAAACCGGGGAGCTGTTTTTT
CDR3: CASSPQTGELFF

J: TRBJ2-1
size: NA
V: TRBV7-9
D: TRBD2
DNA: TGTGCCAGCAGCCCAAGGCCCGCACTAGCGGGGGGGCCGGGGGAGCAGTTCTTC
CDR3: CASSPRPALAGGPGEQFF

J: TRBJ2-7
size: NA
V: TRBV18
D: TRBD1
DNA: TGTGCCAGCTCACCGGTAGGGACAGGGGCCTACGAGCAGTACTTC
CDR3: CASSPVGTGAYEQYF

J: TRBJ2-2
size: NA
V: TRBV7-6
D: NA
DNA: TGTGCCAGCAGCTTAGCGGTTCAAGTGAACACCGGGGAGCTGTTTTTT
CDR3: CASSLAVQVNTGELFF

J: TRBJ2-1
size: NA
V: TRBV3-1/TRBV3-2
D: NA
DNA: TGTGCCAGCAGCCAAGTGGTAGGGATCAATGAGCAGTTCTTC
CDR3: CASSQVVGINEQFF

J: TRBJ2-3
size: NA
V: TRBV5-4
D: TRBD2
DNA: TGTGCCAGCAGCCCTGATTTACCTAGCGGGCAAAGCACAGATACGCAGTATTTT
CDR3: CASSPDLPSGQSTDTQYF

J: TRBJ1-2
size: NA
V: TRBV18
D: TRBD1
DNA: TGTGCCAGCTCCCAGAATTCCCCGGGACAGGGATATGGCTACACCTTC
CDR3: CASSQNSPGQGYGYTF

J: TRBJ1-1
size: NA
V: TRBV5-1
D: TRBD1
DNA: TGCGCCAGCAGCTTGCGCGGGGAGGGGGCTTACACTGAAGCTTTCTTT
CDR3: CASSLRGEGAYTEAFF